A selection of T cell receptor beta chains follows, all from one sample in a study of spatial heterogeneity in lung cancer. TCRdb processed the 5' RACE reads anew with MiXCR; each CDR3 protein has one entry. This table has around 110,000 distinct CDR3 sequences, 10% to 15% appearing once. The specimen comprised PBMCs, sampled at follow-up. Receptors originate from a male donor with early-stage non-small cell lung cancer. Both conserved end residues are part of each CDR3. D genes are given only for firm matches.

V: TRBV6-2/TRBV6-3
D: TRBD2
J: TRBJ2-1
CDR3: CASSYIAGGYNEQFF

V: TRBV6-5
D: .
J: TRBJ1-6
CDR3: CASSPGSYNSPLHF

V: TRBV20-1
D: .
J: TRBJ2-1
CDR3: CSARGEAAEQFF

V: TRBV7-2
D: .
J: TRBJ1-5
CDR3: CASSLGGTQPQHF

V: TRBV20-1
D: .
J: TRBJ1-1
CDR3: CSARVAGIGTEAFF

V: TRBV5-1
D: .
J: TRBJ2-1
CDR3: CASSLPAPNNEQFF

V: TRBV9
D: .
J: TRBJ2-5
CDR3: CASSVQGTETQYF

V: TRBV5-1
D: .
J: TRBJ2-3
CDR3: CASSASPVPGDTQYF

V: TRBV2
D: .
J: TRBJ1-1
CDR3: CASSETAVGAFF

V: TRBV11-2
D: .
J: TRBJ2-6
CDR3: CASSLAVRESSGANVLTF

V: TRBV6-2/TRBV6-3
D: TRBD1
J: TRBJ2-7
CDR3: CASSYGQGRHEQYF

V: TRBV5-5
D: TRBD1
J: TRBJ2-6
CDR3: CASSTGVGANVLTF

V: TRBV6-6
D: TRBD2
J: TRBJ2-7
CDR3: CASSPGQSPGLAGARYEQYF

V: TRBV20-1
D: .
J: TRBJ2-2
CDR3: CSAPREGTTGELFF

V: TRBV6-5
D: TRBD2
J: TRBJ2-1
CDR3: CASRPSGGQNNEQFF

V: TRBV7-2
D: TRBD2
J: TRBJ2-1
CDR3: CASSSLAGRGNNEQFF

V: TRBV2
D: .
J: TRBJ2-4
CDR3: CASSEIPRIAKNIQYF

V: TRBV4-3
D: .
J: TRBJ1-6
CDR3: CASSPAGQNSPLHF

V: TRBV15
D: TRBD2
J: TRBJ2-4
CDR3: CATSRTPGGGFQNIQYF